This TCR beta chain was sequenced during a study of post-analysis software for immune sequencing data. Study in general: Some patients lacked subtype; others had relapsing-remitting, secondary progressive or progressive-relapsing disease. Whole-study results and caveats: Roughly five TRBV segments appeared more often in patients than in controls, and TRBV5-6, TRBV5-1 and TRBV20-1 were among these. F measure showed strong co-clustering of same-batch samples. Multiple sclerosis was associated with a significant reduction in normalized Chao1 diversity relative to controls.

Germline assignment: CDR1 MNHNS and CDR2 SASEGT. The CDR3 consists of 14 residues. Trimming shortened V by 10 bases and J by 2 bases, and 18 bases separated the two germline ends. Incorporated into the TCR beta cDNA libraries were unique molecular identifiers, which served to reduce PCR and sequencing biases. Input of roughly 0.9 to 11 million T cells yielded a few hundred thousand cDNA molecules. TCRdb passed the PCR reads through MiXCR, listing each CDR3 protein once. The repertoire holds hundreds of thousands of distinct CDR3 sequences, approximately 30% seen once, with roughly 0.53% in the top ten. This clonotype was seen only a few times. No antigen is known for it.

The V call is TRBV6-1, the J call TRBJ2-7, with D maybe TRBD1 (6 bases). Source material: blood. This TCR derives from a girl aged 10-17 years with multiple sclerosis. As DNA, the CDR3 is TGTGCCATCTCGAGGGGGACGTTTACCTACGAGCAGTACTTC. Translating it yields CAISRGTFTYEQYF.